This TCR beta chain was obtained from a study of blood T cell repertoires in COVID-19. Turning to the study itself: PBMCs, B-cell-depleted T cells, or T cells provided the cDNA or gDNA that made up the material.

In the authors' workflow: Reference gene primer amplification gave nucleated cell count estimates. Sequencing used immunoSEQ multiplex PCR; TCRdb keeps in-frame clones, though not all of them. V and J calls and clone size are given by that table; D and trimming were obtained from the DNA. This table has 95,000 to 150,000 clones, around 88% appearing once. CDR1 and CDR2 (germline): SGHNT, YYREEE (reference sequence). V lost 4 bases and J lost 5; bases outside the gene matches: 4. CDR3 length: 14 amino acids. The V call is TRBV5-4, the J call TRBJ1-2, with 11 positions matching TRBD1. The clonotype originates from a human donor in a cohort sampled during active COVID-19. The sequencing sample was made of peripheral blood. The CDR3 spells CASSGTGGRYGYTF. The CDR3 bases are TGTGCCAGCAGCGGGACAGGGGGGCGTTATGGCTACACCTTC.